The T cell receptor (beta chain) described here comes from a study of CD8 T cells in ankylosing spondylitis. Study-level findings and limits: Apparently characteristic of ankylosing spondylitis blood was a TCR beta motif (eight highly homologous variants). Several of the motif variants were reported before in synovial fluid and blood from reactive arthritis. It was reported that disease-linked clones were significantly enriched in matched ankylosing spondylitis synovial fluid.

V dropped 4 bases and J dropped 4; count of bases not matched to a gene: 5. CDR3 length: 15 residues. Looked up from germline, CDR1 is SEHNR and CDR2 is FQNEAQ (reference sequence). This clonotype was found many times. As yet, its antigen is unknown. Via MiXCR, TCRdb re-called the 5' RACE reads, giving one row per CDR3 protein. The sample carries some 220,000 distinct CDR3 sequences, around 7.9% recorded once. V is TRBV7-9 and J is TRBJ2-2, with 8 bases identical to TRBD1. This TCR was sampled from a male donor with ankylosing spondylitis. Sequences were obtained from blood, either unsorted or a sorted T cell fraction (not recorded which). CDR3 amino acids: CASSSQTGATGELFF. Written as DNA, the CDR3 is TGTGCCAGCAGCTCGCAGACAGGGGCCACCGGGGAGCTGTTTTTT.